This T cell receptor (beta chain) was observed in a study of shared clonotypes between healthy human individuals. Only in-frame clones appear in the TCRdb table, and some are missing; sequencing was by immunoSEQ multiplex PCR. The table lists over 850,000 clones, 78% of them singletons, with 0.6% to 0.7% in the top ten. This clone came up many times. The specimen was memory CD4+ T cells from PBMCs. Documented subset: CD45RA-negative fraction. The clonotype originates from a man aged 18 to 29 in good health. Some clones in this sample may be carry-over from other donors' samples.

CDR3 nucleotides: TGTGCCAGCAGCGCGGGGGACAGCAGGGATGAAAAACTGTTTTTT. This translates into CASSAGDSRDEKLFF. V gene TRBV11-1 combines with J gene TRBJ1-4; TRBD1 matches at 7 bases. The V gene's germline CDR1 is SGHAT and CDR2 FQDESV (reference sequence). The CDR3 sequence is 15 residues long. V trimming: 5 bases; J trimming: 6 bases; junction bases outside the gene matches: 9.